This T cell receptor (beta chain) derives from a study of blood T cell repertoires in COVID-19. Background on the study: Donors in the United States, Italy and Spain gave samples during acute or convalescent COVID-19. Nucleic acid was either cDNA or gDNA, and it came from T cells, B-cell-depleted T cells, or PBMCs.

Authors' data handling: Amplifying reference gene primers gave estimates of nucleated cell counts. Measured with immunoSEQ multiplex PCR; TCRdb has only the in-frame clones, and not every one. V and J calls and clone size are those listed in that table; D and trimming were worked out from the DNA. The table shows 150,000 to 190,000 clones, with roughly 81% occurring only once. One Seattle source followed patients from active infection through their disease course. Germline CDR1 reads SGHRS; CDR2 reads YFSETQ. The CDR3 is 14 residues long. V shed 0 bases and J shed 8 bases, with 14 bases lying between them. This clone was seen a handful of times.

The sequenced sample was peripheral blood. The clonotype originates from an older woman with COVID-19, enrolled during active disease. The chain employs TRBV5-1 and TRBJ1-2; unclear D gene. For the CDR3, the DNA is TGCGCCAGCAGCTTGGTAGGCCTCGGGGAGGGCTACACCTTC. Protein sequence: CASSLVGLGEGYTF.